This T cell receptor (beta chain) was sequenced in a study of lymphopenia after photon versus proton radiotherapy. General study findings and limits: After the lymphocyte nadir, photon-treated repertoires showed oligoclonal expansion, especially of CD8+ Temra cells. Better survival with proton therapy was suggested as possible, not demonstrated. A bigger post-nadir fall in TCR diversity correlated inversely with survival time in deceased patients.

As for this clone: Its antigen is currently unknown.

Profiling relied on immunoSEQ multiplex PCR, and the TCRdb table lists in-frame clones only, not all of them. The sample holds roughly 41,000 clones, approximately 81% seen once. Trimming took 5 bases from V and 6 from J; bases not matched to a gene: 7. Germline values: CDR1 MNHNS, CDR2 SASEGT. CDR3 size: 15 residues. The sample consisted of peripheral blood, taken from a patient treated with photon-based radiotherapy. This TCR came from a man between 50 and 59 years old with gastric cancer. The chain combines TRBV6-1 with TRBJ2-1; 10 nucleotides match TRBD2. CDR3 amino acids: CASSWSGRAVNEQFF. The CDR3 coding sequence is TGTGCCAGCAGTTGGAGCGGGAGGGCAGTCAATGAGCAGTTCTTC.